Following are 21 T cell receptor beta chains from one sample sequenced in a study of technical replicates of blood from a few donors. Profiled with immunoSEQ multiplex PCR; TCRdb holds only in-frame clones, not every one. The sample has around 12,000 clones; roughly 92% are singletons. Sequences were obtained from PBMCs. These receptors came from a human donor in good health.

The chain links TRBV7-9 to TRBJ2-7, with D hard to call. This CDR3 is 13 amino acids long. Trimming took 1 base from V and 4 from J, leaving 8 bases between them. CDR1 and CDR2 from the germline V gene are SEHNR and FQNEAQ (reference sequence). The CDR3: CASSLDSSYEQYF. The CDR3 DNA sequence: TGTGCCAGCAGCTTAGACAGTTCTTACGAGCAGTACTTC.

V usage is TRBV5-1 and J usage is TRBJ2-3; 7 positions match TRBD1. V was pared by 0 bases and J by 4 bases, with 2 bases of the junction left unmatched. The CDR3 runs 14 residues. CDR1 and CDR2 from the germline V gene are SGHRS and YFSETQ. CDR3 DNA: TGCGCCAGCAGCTTGGAGCAGGGGGCAGATACGCAGTATTTT. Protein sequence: CASSLEQGADTQYF.

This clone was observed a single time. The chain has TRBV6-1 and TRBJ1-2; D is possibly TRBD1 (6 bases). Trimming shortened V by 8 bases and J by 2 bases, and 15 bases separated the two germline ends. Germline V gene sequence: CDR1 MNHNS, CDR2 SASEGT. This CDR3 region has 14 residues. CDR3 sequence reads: CASDLGGANYGYTF. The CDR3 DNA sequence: TGTGCCAGCGATTTGGGGGGGGCGAACTATGGCTACACCTTC.

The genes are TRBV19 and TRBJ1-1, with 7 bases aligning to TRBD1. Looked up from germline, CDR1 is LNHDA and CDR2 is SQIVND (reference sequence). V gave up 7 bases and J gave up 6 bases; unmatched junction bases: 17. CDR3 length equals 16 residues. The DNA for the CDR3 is TGTGCCAGTATGCCCCCGGGGCAGGGGGAAGGGGCTGAAGCTTTCTTT. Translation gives CASMPPGQGEGAEAFF.

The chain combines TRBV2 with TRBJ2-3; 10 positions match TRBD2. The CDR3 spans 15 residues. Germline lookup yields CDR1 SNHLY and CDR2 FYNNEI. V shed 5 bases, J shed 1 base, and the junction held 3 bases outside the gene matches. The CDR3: CASSFGLAGTDTQYF. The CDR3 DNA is TGTGCCAGCAGTTTCGGACTAGCGGGCACAGATACGCAGTATTTT.

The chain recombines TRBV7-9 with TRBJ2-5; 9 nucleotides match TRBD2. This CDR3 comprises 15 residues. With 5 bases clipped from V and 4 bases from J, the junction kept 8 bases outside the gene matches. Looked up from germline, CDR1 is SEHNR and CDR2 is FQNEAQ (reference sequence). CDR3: CASSTNLAGIETQYF. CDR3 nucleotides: TGTGCCAGCAGCACAAATCTAGCGGGGATAGAGACCCAGTACTTC.

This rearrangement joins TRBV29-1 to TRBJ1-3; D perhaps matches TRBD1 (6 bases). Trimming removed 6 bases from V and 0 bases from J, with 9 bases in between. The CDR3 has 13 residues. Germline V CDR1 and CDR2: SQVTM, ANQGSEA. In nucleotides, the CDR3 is TGCAGCGTAGAGGACAGCTCTGGAAACACCATATATTTT. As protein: CSVEDSSGNTIYF.

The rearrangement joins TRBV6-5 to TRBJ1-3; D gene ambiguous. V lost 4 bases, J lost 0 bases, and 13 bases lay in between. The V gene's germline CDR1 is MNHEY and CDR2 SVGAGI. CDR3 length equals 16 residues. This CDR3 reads CASSSGQTSSGNTIYF. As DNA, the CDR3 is TGTGCCAGCAGTTCGGGTCAGACGAGCTCTGGAAACACCATATATTTT.

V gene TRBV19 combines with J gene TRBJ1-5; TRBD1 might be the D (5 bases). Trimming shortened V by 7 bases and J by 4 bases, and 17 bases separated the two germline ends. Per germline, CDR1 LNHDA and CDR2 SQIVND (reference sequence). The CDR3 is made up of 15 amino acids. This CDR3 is CASTPRGLRNQPQHF. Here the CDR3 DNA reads TGTGCCAGTACCCCCCGGGGACTGAGAAATCAGCCCCAGCATTTT.

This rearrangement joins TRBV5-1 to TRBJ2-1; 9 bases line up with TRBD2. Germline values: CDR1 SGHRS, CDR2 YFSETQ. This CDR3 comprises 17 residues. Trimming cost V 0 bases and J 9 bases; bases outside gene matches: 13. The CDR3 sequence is CASSLGLGGRAQREQFF. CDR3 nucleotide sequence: TGCGCCAGCAGCTTGGGGTTGGGCGGGAGGGCCCAGCGTGAGCAGTTCTTC.

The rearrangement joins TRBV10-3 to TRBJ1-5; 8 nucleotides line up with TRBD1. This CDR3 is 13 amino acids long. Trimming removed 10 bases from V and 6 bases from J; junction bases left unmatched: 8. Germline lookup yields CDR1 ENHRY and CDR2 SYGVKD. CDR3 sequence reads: CATMDREGQPQHF. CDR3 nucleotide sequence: TGTGCCACGATGGACAGGGAAGGTCAGCCCCAGCATTTT.

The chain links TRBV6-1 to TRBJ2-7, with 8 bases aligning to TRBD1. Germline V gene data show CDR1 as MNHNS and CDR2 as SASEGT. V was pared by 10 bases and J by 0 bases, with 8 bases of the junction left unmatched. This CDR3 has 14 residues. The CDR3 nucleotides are TGTGCCACCATCGCTGGACAGGGCTCCTACGAGCAGTACTTC. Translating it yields CATIAGQGSYEQYF.

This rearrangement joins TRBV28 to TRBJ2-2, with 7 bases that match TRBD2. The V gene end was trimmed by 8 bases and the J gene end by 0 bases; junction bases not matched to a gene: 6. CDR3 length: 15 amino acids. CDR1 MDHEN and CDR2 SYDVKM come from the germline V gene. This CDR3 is CASLGLAANTGELFF. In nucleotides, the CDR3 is TGTGCCAGCTTAGGGCTAGCGGCGAACACCGGGGAGCTGTTTTTT.

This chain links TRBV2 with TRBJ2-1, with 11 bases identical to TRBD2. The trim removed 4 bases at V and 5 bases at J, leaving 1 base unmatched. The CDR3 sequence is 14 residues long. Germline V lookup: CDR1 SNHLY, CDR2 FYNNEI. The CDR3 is CASSGGLADNEQFF. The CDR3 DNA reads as TGTGCCAGCAGTGGGGGACTAGCGGACAATGAGCAGTTCTTC.

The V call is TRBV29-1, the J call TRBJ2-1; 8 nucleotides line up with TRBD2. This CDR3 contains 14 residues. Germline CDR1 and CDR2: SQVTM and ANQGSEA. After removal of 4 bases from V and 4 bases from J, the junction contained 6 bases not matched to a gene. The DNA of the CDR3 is TGCAGCGTTGGAGGGGAGCGGGAGTACAATGAGCAGTTCTTC. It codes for CSVGGEREYNEQFF.

CDR3 sequence reads: CASSEGLASYEQYF. The CDR3 DNA follows: TGTGCCAGCAGCGAAGGACTAGCGAGCTACGAGCAGTACTTC. The V gene is TRBV28, the J gene TRBJ2-7, with 9 bases fitting TRBD2. CDR1 MDHEN and CDR2 SYDVKM come from the germline V gene. V shed 6 bases, J shed 3 bases, and the junction held 6 bases outside the gene matches. The CDR3 consists of 14 residues.

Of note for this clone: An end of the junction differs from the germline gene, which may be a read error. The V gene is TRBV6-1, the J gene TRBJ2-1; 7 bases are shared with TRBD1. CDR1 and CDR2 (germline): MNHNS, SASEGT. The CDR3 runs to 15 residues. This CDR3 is CASSEGGQSHNEQFF. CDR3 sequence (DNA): TGTGCCAGCAGCGAAGGGGGCCAGTCCCACAATGAGCAGTTCTTC.

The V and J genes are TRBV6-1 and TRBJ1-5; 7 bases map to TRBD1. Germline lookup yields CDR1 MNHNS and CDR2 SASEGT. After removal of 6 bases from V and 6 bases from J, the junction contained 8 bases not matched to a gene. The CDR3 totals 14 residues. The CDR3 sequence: CASSYQGVGQPQHF. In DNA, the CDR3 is TGTGCCAGCAGCTACCAGGGGGTGGGTCAGCCCCAGCATTTT.

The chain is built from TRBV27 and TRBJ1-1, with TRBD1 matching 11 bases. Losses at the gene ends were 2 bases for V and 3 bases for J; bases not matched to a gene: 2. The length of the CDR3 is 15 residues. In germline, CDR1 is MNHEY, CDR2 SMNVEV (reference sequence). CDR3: CASSLRTGGDTEAFF. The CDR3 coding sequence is TGTGCCAGCAGTTTACGGACAGGGGGCGACACTGAAGCTTTCTTT.

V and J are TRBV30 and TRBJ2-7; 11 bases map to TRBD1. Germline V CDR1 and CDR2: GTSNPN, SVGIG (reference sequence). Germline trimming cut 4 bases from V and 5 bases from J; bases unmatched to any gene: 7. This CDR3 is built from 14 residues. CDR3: CAWMSRTGGDEQYF. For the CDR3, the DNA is TGTGCCTGGATGAGCCGGACAGGGGGCGACGAGCAGTACTTC.

CDR3 sequence: CASSPRTGVGATNNEQFF. CDR3 bases: TGTGCCAGCAGCCCCCGCACAGGGGTGGGGGCCACGAACAATGAGCAGTTCTTC. J is TRBJ2-1 and V is TRBV9, with 7 bases fitting TRBD1. V lost 4 bases to trimming and J lost 5 bases; unmatched junction nucleotides: 18. The CDR3 extends over 18 amino acids. CDR1 and CDR2 from the germline V gene are SGDLS and YYNGEE.